This TCR beta chain was sequenced in a study of CXCR3-negative and CXCR3-positive naive CD8 T cells. Study at large: Libraries each contributed about 1.5 +/- 0.3 million TRB reads, for about 135 million in total.

Concerning this clonotype itself: Its specificity is not known.

Triplicate sorts of some 300,000 cells per CD8+ subset. Within the CD8+ T cell compartment, naive cells were CD45RO-CCR7+CD27+CD95-. The germline gives CDR1 ENHRY, CDR2 SYGVKD. The CDR3 extends over 14 amino acids. Libraries of TRB cDNA were made by 5' RACE and carried UMIs. TCRdb re-called the 5' RACE reads; one entry per CDR3 protein, DNA not given. The sample's table shows more than 100,000 distinct CDR3 sequences. Study-level points and caveats: Freshly isolated PBMCs were used in most assays, given partial CXCR3 loss after freezing. Hydrophobicity of TRB CDR3s was greater in CXCR3-positive naive cells than in CXCR3-negative naive cells.

V and J are TRBV10-3 and TRBJ2-1; TCRdb outputs TRBD1, but without DNA this stays unchecked. The sequence came from a human donor in good health. Some clones in this sample may be carry-over from other donors' samples. What was sequenced was naive CXCR3+ CD8+ T cells from blood. The subset here: CD45RO-CCR7+CD27+CD95- naive CD8+ T cells expressing CXCR3 (TNR3+). The CDR3 sequence is CAISEVGGGGEQFF.